These 17 T cell receptor beta chains were sequenced from one sample in a study of blood T cell repertoires in COVID-19. Using immunoSEQ multiplex PCR, the repertoire was profiled, and TCRdb retains in-frame clones only, with some absent. The sample lists around 70,000 clones, roughly 80% occurring once. The sequenced sample consisted of peripheral blood. These receptors originate from a woman aged 80 or older with active or convalescent COVID-19.

In its sample, this clone was seen a few times. V and J are TRBV19 and TRBJ2-5; TRBD2 is a possible D gene (8 bases). Germline CDR1 and CDR2: LNHDA and SQIVND (reference sequence). Between the trimmed V and J ends, which lost 5 bases and 2 bases, there was a span of 15 bases. The CDR3 runs to 15 residues. The CDR3 sequence: CASSEGGGGQETQYF. As DNA, the CDR3 is TGTGCCAGTAGTGAAGGGGGCGGGGGGCAAGAGACCCAGTACTTC.

This clone was detected only a few times. The rearrangement links TRBV4-1 to TRBJ1-6; 8 bases line up with TRBD1. Trimming at V came to 0 bases and at J to 8 bases, leaving 24 bases not matched to a gene. CDR3 size: 22 residues. Germline assignment: CDR1 MGHRA and CDR2 YSYEKL. The CDR3 DNA reads as TGCGCCAGCAGCCAAGAAGGCGGGAACCCCCGACAGGGGCACACGACCTATTCACCCCTCCACTTT. Protein: CASSQEGGNPRQGHTTYSPLHF.

The chain uses TRBV27 and TRBJ2-7, with 8 bases lining up with TRBD1. The length of the CDR3 is 15 residues. J gave up 5 bases and V 4 bases, and 10 bases lay outside the gene matches. CDR1 and CDR2 from the germline V gene are MNHEY and SMNVEV (reference sequence). As DNA, the CDR3 is TGTGCCAGCAGTTCCTATATCCGGGACAGGAACGAGCAGTACTTC. Translating it yields CASSSYIRDRNEQYF.

This sequence joins TRBV3-1 (or the pseudogene TRBV3-2) and TRBJ2-6; unclear D gene. The CDR3 loop spans 16 amino acids. In germline, CDR1 is LGHDT, CDR2 YNNKEL (reference sequence). V gave up 1 base and J gave up 0 bases, with 7 bases separating them. This CDR3 reads CASSQARYSGANVLTF. In DNA, the CDR3 is TGTGCCAGCAGCCAAGCGAGATACTCTGGGGCCAACGTCCTGACTTTC.

This clone was detected once. The CDR3 sequence: CAISTDLGEQFF. The CDR3 DNA reads TGTGCCATCAGCACGGACTTGGGTGAGCAGTTCTTC. The J gene is TRBJ2-1, the V gene TRBV10-3; a possible D gene is TRBD2 (5 bases). CDR1 ENHRY and CDR2 SYGVKD come from the germline V gene. V gave up 6 bases and J gave up 9 bases, with 12 bases separating them. The CDR3 contains 12 residues.

J is TRBJ1-2 and V is TRBV4-1; 7 positions match TRBD1. CDR1 and CDR2 from the germline V gene are MGHRA and YSYEKL. The CDR3 sequence is 13 residues long. The V gene end was trimmed by 4 bases and the J gene end by 12 bases; junction bases not matched to a gene: 11. This CDR3 is CASSPDRVWRNTF. The CDR3 DNA reads TGCGCCAGCAGCCCCGACAGGGTATGGAGAAACACCTTC.

This sequence joins TRBV4-1 and TRBJ2-1, with 10 positions matching TRBD2. With V trimmed by 0 bases and J by 7 bases, 9 bases remained unmatched. The germline V gene encodes CDR1 MGHRA and CDR2 YSYEKL. The CDR3 covers 17 residues. The CDR3 region has the DNA TGCGCCAGCAGCCAAGATTTGCCAGCGGGGGGGCAGAATGAGCAGTTCTTC. Translation gives CASSQDLPAGGQNEQFF.

The V call is TRBV18, the J call TRBJ1-4, with no clear D. CDR1 is KGHSH and CDR2 is LQKENI in the germline V gene. The V end lost 0 bases, the J end lost 8 bases, and 13 bases lay between the germline ends. There are 15 residues in the CDR3. CDR3 residues: CASSPPLSASEKLFF. The DNA for the CDR3 is TGTGCCAGCTCACCACCACTATCCGCCTCCGAAAAACTGTTTTTT.

The J gene is TRBJ2-5, the V gene TRBV6-2 or TRBV6-3, with 8 positions matching TRBD2. CDR3 size: 14 residues. V lost 3 bases and J lost 4; bases outside the gene matches: 4. From germline, CDR1 is MNHEY and CDR2 SVGEGT. In nucleotides, the CDR3 is TGTGCCAGCAGTTATTTGCTAGCGGGAGAGACCCAGTACTTC. Residues: CASSYLLAGETQYF.

The genes are TRBV2 and TRBJ2-1, with D possibly being TRBD2 (6 bases). The germline V gene encodes CDR1 SNHLY and CDR2 FYNNEI. There are 18 residues in the CDR3. V gave up 8 bases and J gave up 4 bases, with 27 bases separating them. DNA for the CDR3: TGTGCCAGCTGGGGAGGCGGGCTCTCCTTAATGGGATACAATGAGCAGTTCTTC. It specifies CASWGGGLSLMGYNEQFF.

The V gene is TRBV5-1, the J gene TRBJ2-1; 12 bases map to TRBD1. This CDR3 has 15 residues. J lost 6 bases, V lost 4 bases, and 5 bases had no gene match. CDR1 and CDR2 from the germline V gene are SGHRS and YFSETQ. This CDR3 is CASSQGQGAFNEQFF. The CDR3 nucleotides are TGCGCCAGCAGCCAGGGACAGGGGGCGTTCAATGAGCAGTTCTTC.

The CDR3 DNA reads as TGTGCCAGCAGTGAATTGGGGAGAAGGTGGGATAGTGAGGAAAAACTGTTTTTT. It specifies CASSELGRRWDSEEKLFF. The V gene is TRBV6-1, the J gene TRBJ1-4, with unresolved D. CDR3 length equals 18 residues. V was cut by 2 bases and J by 8 bases, with 24 bases left in between. Germline CDR1 and CDR2: MNHNS and SASEGT.

V usage is TRBV15 and J usage is TRBJ1-6, with D unresolved. The CDR3 contains 14 residues. V lost 6 bases and J lost 7, with 13 bases in between. Germline loops: CDR1 LNHNV, CDR2 YYDKDF (reference sequence). This CDR3 is CATSPPGFNSPLHF. CDR3 coding DNA: TGTGCCACCAGTCCACCGGGTTTCAATTCACCCCTCCACTTT.

J is TRBJ2-3 and V is TRBV5-1, with D maybe TRBD1 (7 bases). CDR1 is SGHRS and CDR2 is YFSETQ in the germline V gene. Trimming shortened V by 5 bases and J by 0 bases, and 16 bases separated the two germline ends. The CDR3 length is 16 residues. The CDR3 is CASSLEGQPSTDTQYF. CDR3 coding DNA: TGCGCCAGCAGTCTGGAGGGACAGCCTAGCACAGATACGCAGTATTTT.

This clone was recorded only once. The rearrangement joins TRBV7-2 to TRBJ2-3; D unresolved. The ends were cut back, 3 bases at V and 2 bases at J, with 9 bases in the middle. Germline V gene sequence: CDR1 SGHTA, CDR2 FQGNSA. The CDR3 is 14 residues long. CDR3 in amino acids: CASSLNWATDTQYF. The CDR3 nucleotides read TGTGCCAGCAGCTTGAACTGGGCCACAGATACGCAGTATTTT.

This sequence joins TRBV19 and TRBJ1-4, with D possibly matching TRBD1 (5 bases). The CDR3 runs to 18 residues. Trimming pared 3 bases from V and 0 bases from J, leaving 17 bases between. Germline V CDR1 and CDR2: LNHDA, SQIVND (reference sequence). The DNA for the CDR3 is TGTGCCAGTAGTATCTTGGGGCGAACAGGAGCAACTAATGAAAAACTGTTTTTT. Translation gives CASSILGRTGATNEKLFF.

The gene calls are TRBV28 and TRBJ1-3; D perhaps matches TRBD1 (6 bases). V lost 4 bases to trimming and J lost 0 bases, with 13 bases between them. The CDR3 extends over 16 amino acids. Germline CDR1 is MDHEN and CDR2 is SYDVKM. The CDR3: CASSSQGKTSGNTIYF. Here the CDR3 DNA reads TGTGCCAGCAGTTCGCAGGGGAAGACCTCTGGAAACACCATATATTTT.